Each of the 21 T cell receptor beta chains below was sequenced from the same sample in a study of blood T cell repertoires in COVID-19. Method: immunoSEQ multiplex PCR; TCRdb's copy keeps in-frame clones and lacks some. The profile shows roughly 150,000 clones, roughly 90% of them singletons. The sequencing sample was made of peripheral blood. The source of these receptors is a man aged 18 to 35 with COVID-19, enrolled during active disease.

This chain uses TRBV7-9 with TRBJ1-4, with 7 positions matching TRBD1. The ends lost 3 bases at V and 5 bases at J; junction bases unmatched: 3. Germline lookup yields CDR1 SEHNR and CDR2 FQNEAQ (reference sequence). The CDR3 has 14 residues. CDR3 bases: TGTGCCAGCAGCTTCGGGGACAGCAATGAAAAACTGTTTTTT. The encoded protein is CASSFGDSNEKLFF. Combining the CDR3 with reference TRBV7-9 and TRBJ1-4 gives the whole variable domain DTGVSQNPRHKITKRGQNVTFRCDPISEHNRLYWYRQTLGQGPEFLTYFQNEAQLEKSRLLSDRFSAERPKGSFSTLEIQRTEQGDSAMYLCASSFGDSNEKLFFGSGTQLSVL.

V usage is TRBV27 and J usage is TRBJ2-1; TRBD2 matches at 14 bases. V gave up 7 bases and J gave up 7 bases; unmatched junction bases: 3. This CDR3 has 14 residues. Per the germline V gene, CDR1 is MNHEY and CDR2 is SMNVEV (reference sequence). CDR3 nucleotide sequence: TGTGCCAGCACCAGGACTAGCGGGAGGAATGAGCAGTTCTTC. This sequence encodes CASTRTSGRNEQFF.

The rearrangement joins TRBV11-3 to TRBJ2-2, with 7 nucleotides matching TRBD1. Trimming took 8 bases from V and 4 from J; bases not matched to a gene: 4. Germline values: CDR1 SGHNT, CDR2 YENEEA. This CDR3 comprises 13 residues. CDR3 sequence (DNA): TGTGCCAGCCAGGGACAGAGCACCGGGGAGCTGTTTTTT. Translation gives CASQGQSTGELFF.

The rearrangement links TRBV7-9 to TRBJ2-1; possibly TRBD2 for D (6 bases). Germline V gives CDR1 SEHNR, CDR2 FQNEAQ (reference sequence). Trimming removed 3 bases from V and 0 bases from J, with 15 bases in between. This CDR3 is built from 17 residues. This chain's CDR3 is CASSLPPRGSSYNEQFF. CDR3 DNA: TGTGCCAGCAGCTTGCCTCCTCGGGGGAGCTCCTACAATGAGCAGTTCTTC.

The chain couples TRBV28 to TRBJ2-3; tentatively, D is TRBD1 (5 bases). This CDR3 spans 16 amino acids. Germline CDR1 MDHEN, CDR2 SYDVKM. Trimming removed 2 bases from V and 4 bases from J, with 16 bases in between. The CDR3 nucleotides are TGTGCCAGCAGTTTAATAAACGATATCAGGGCAGATACGCAGTATTTT. It yields the protein CASSLINDIRADTQYF.

The chain joins TRBV14 to TRBJ1-1; D call uncertain. The germline gives CDR1 SGHDN, CDR2 FVKESK. V lost 5 bases, J lost 0 bases, and 7 bases lay in between. The CDR3 covers 13 residues. CDR3 protein: CASSGSMNTEAFF. The DNA of the CDR3 is TGTGCCAGCAGCGGTAGCATGAACACTGAAGCTTTCTTT.

The rearrangement uses TRBV28 and TRBJ2-5, with D maybe TRBD1 (5 bases). This CDR3 is 18 amino acids long. Germline lookup yields CDR1 MDHEN and CDR2 SYDVKM. Trimming removed 2 bases from V and 2 bases from J, with 21 bases in between. The CDR3 nucleotides are TGTGCCAGCAGTTTAGGGGAAGAAGAGCGACAGTTGCAAGAGACCCAGTACTTC. Protein sequence: CASSLGEEERQLQETQYF.

The J gene is TRBJ2-3, the V gene TRBV18; TRBD2 aligns across 9 bases. V gave up 1 base and J gave up 5 bases; unmatched junction bases: 22. Germline assignment: CDR1 KGHSH and CDR2 LQKENI. The CDR3 is 21 amino acids. CDR3 sequence (DNA): TGTGCCAGCTCACCACGAAAAGCCCAAAGAGGGGTAGCGGGAGAGCTAGATACGCAGTATTTT. Protein product: CASSPRKAQRGVAGELDTQYF.

This chain connects TRBV5-5 to TRBJ2-1; 12 bases are shared with TRBD2. Germline assignment: CDR1 SGHKS and CDR2 YYEKEE (reference sequence). CDR3 length: 17 amino acids. V dropped 4 bases and J dropped 0; count of bases not matched to a gene: 5. CDR3 DNA: TGTGCCAGCAGCCTTCGACTAGCGGGGGTCTCCTACAATGAGCAGTTCTTC. Protein product: CASSLRLAGVSYNEQFF.

The rearrangement links TRBV27 to TRBJ1-1; possibly TRBD1 for D (5 bases). The CDR3 runs to 17 residues. The V end lost 0 bases, the J end lost 5 bases, and 19 bases lay between the germline ends. The germline CDR1 and CDR2 sequences are MNHEY and SMNVEV (reference sequence). CDR3 protein: CASSLSGLRGRITEAFF. For the CDR3, the DNA is TGTGCCAGCAGTTTATCGGGTCTAAGGGGAAGGATTACTGAAGCTTTCTTT.

This chain uses TRBV30 with TRBJ1-2, with D perhaps matching TRBD1 (5 bases). The CDR3 totals 15 residues. With 6 bases removed from V and 4 bases from J, the gap between germline ends came to 21 bases. Germline loops: CDR1 GTSNPN, CDR2 SVGIG (reference sequence). DNA for the CDR3: TGTGCCTGTAACCAAGATGGGGCAATAGGCTATGGCTACACCTTC. This codes for CACNQDGAIGYGYTF.

V and J are TRBV5-6 and TRBJ2-7; D is perhaps TRBD2 (6 bases). V lost 0 bases and J lost 3, with 10 bases in between. The CDR3 loop spans 14 amino acids. Germline values: CDR1 SGHDT, CDR2 YYEEEE. CDR3 amino acids: CASSLGWGDYEQYF. The CDR3, as DNA: TGTGCCAGCAGCTTGGGTTGGGGGGACTACGAGCAGTACTTC.

The rearrangement links TRBV27 to TRBJ2-7, with TRBD1 identical over 7 bases. The V and J ends lost 8 bases and 4 bases, in that order; junction bases with no gene match: 11. The germline CDR1 and CDR2 sequences are MNHEY and SMNVEV (reference sequence). This CDR3 comprises 14 residues. CDR3 residues: CASRRQGGVYEQYF. Written as DNA, the CDR3 is TGTGCCAGCCGGAGACAGGGTGGGGTTTACGAGCAGTACTTC.

V gene TRBV5-8 combines with J gene TRBJ2-7, with 7 nucleotides matching TRBD1. The CDR3 is 16 amino acids. With V trimmed by 5 bases and J by 0 bases, 11 bases remained unmatched. The V gene's germline CDR1 is SGHTS and CDR2 YDEGEE. The CDR3 sequence is CASRTTGIRISYEQYF. CDR3 nucleotides: TGTGCCAGCAGAACGACAGGGATTAGGATCTCCTACGAGCAGTACTTC.

The V call is TRBV6-2 or TRBV6-3, the J call TRBJ1-3; possible D gene TRBD1, 6 bases. This CDR3 is 16 amino acids long. Germline loops: CDR1 MNHEY, CDR2 SVGEGT. Trimming cost V 0 bases and J 1 base, with 10 bases left between them. This chain's CDR3 is CASSYSRTASGNTIYF. The CDR3 DNA follows: TGTGCCAGCAGTTACTCGAGGACAGCTTCTGGAAACACCATATATTTT.

The rearrangement uses TRBV12-3 or TRBV12-4 and TRBJ1-6; D is ambiguous. V was clipped by 2 bases and J by 9 bases, with 8 bases between them. The CDR3 is made up of 13 amino acids. The CDR3 sequence is CASSLYSGSPLHF. CDR3 DNA: TGTGCCAGCAGTTTATACAGCGGTTCACCCCTCCACTTT.

This sequence joins TRBV11-3 and TRBJ2-1, with D perhaps TRBD1 (6 bases). The CDR3 length is 15 residues. V was clipped by 1 base and J by 4 bases, with 11 bases between them. The germline V gene encodes CDR1 SGHNT and CDR2 YENEEA. This CDR3 reads CASSLGDGQYNEQFF. The CDR3 DNA sequence: TGTGCCAGCAGCTTAGGGGATGGACAGTACAATGAGCAGTTCTTC.

J is TRBJ1-2 and V is TRBV28; D gene uncertain. The CDR3 runs 13 residues. In germline, CDR1 is MDHEN, CDR2 SYDVKM. Trimming cost V 7 bases and J 6 bases, with 15 bases left between them. CDR3 sequence reads: CASTPPVGHGYTF. The CDR3 DNA reads as TGTGCCAGCACCCCTCCTGTTGGGCATGGCTACACCTTC.

The gene calls are TRBV5-1 and TRBJ2-3; 7 nucleotides match TRBD2. CDR3 length equals 18 residues. Per the germline V gene, CDR1 is SGHRS and CDR2 is YFSETQ. V shed 0 bases and J 6 bases; nucleotides not matched to a gene: 16. CDR3 bases: TGCGCCAGCAGCTTGGACCCTAGCGGAAATATGGGGGGGGATACGCAGTATTTT. Translation: CASSLDPSGNMGGDTQYF.

V usage is TRBV15 and J usage is TRBJ2-7; no reliable D call. Deletions cut 1 base from V and 6 bases from J, with 7 bases between. Germline V CDR1 and CDR2: LNHNV, YYDKDF (reference sequence). This CDR3 is built from 12 residues. The DNA for the CDR3 is TGTGCCACCAGCAGAGGATGGGCCGAGCAGTACTTC. Protein sequence: CATSRGWAEQYF.

V usage is TRBV18 and J usage is TRBJ2-5, with 9 bases lining up with TRBD1. Germline CDR1 is KGHSH and CDR2 is LQKENI. V lost 4 bases, J lost 1 base, and 1 base stayed unmatched. The CDR3 runs 14 residues. CDR3 sequence reads: CASSLQGAQETQYF. In nucleotides, the CDR3 is TGTGCCAGCTCACTACAGGGGGCCCAAGAGACCCAGTACTTC.